One sample yielded the 4 T cell receptor beta chains listed below, sequenced in a study of blood T cell repertoires in COVID-19 (TCRdb year 2020). The library was generated by the immunoSEQ multiplex PCR assay. TCRdb took this table from immuneACCESS and kept in-frame rearrangements with V and J called. Such tables lack part of the clones; where checked against another copy, unresolved V genes explain under half of the gap, and the rest is unexplained. This sample has roughly 380,000 clones in its table, and approximately 89% of those were observed once. The leading ten clones occupy around 1.3% of the sample. Sequencing was carried out using PBMCs or T cells enriched from blood (not recorded which). The receptors were sampled from a man aged 25 to 40 who had recovered from COVID-19.

The chain carries TRBV6-5 and TRBJ1-1, with D perhaps TRBD1 (5 bases). The V and J ends lost 5 bases and 4 bases respectively, with 11 bases between them. Germline V gene data show CDR1 as MNHEY and CDR2 as SVGAGI. The CDR3 runs 13 residues. CDR3 protein: CASSRQSLTEAFF. As DNA, the CDR3 is TGTGCCAGCAGTAGACAGTCTCTCACTGAAGCTTTCTTT.

This chain links TRBV4-3 with TRBJ1-1; 7 nucleotides agree with TRBD1. This CDR3 contains 15 residues. V dropped 4 bases and J dropped 1; count of bases not matched to a gene: 6. Germline V gives CDR1 LGHNA, CDR2 YSLEER. The DNA of the CDR3 is TGCGCCAGCAGCCTATATGGGACAGCGAACACTGAAGCTTTCTTT. Amino acids: CASSLYGTANTEAFF.

This chain uses TRBV11-3 with TRBJ2-1; 8 bases align to TRBD2. The CDR3 spans 14 residues. V shed 3 bases, J shed 4 bases, and the junction held 2 bases outside the gene matches. Per the germline V gene, CDR1 is SGHNT and CDR2 is YENEEA. CDR3 nucleotide sequence: TGTGCCAGCAGCTTGCGGGGGGCATACAATGAGCAGTTCTTC. Its translation is CASSLRGAYNEQFF.

This clone was detected only once. This sequence joins TRBV30 and TRBJ2-3, with TRBD2 matching 7 bases. Germline CDR1 reads GTSNPN; CDR2 reads SVGIG (reference sequence). This CDR3 comprises 12 residues. Trimming at V came to 5 bases and at J to 3 bases, leaving 2 bases not matched to a gene. Here the CDR3 reads CAWGRETDTQYF. The CDR3 DNA sequence: TGTGCCTGGGGGAGGGAGACAGATACGCAGTATTTT.